One and the same sample provided the 10 T cell receptor beta chains below, sequenced in a study of PD-1 blockade in classical Hodgkin lymphoma. Measured with immunoSEQ multiplex PCR; TCRdb has only the in-frame clones, and not every one. Of about 35,000 clones listed, about 93% are singletons. Each patient relapsed following autologous stem cell transplantation, and prior brentuximab vedotin exposure differed. Purification of CD4+ T cells from thawed PBMCs was achieved by magnetic negative selection. Here the sequenced sample was CD4+ T cells from blood, taken at baseline. The source of these receptors is a human donor with classical Hodgkin lymphoma.

This clone was counted once. The gene calls are TRBV6-1 and TRBJ1-5; possibly TRBD1 for D (6 bases). The CDR3 runs to 14 residues. Per the germline V gene, CDR1 is MNHNS and CDR2 is SASEGT. V gave up 6 bases and J gave up 7 bases, with 16 bases separating them. CDR3 residues: CASRGASGDQPQHF. The CDR3 DNA sequence: TGTGCCAGCAGAGGGGCTTCAGGGGACCAGCCCCAGCATTTT.

V usage is TRBV30 and J usage is TRBJ1-3; 7 bases agree with TRBD1. This CDR3 spans 16 amino acids. Germline CDR1 and CDR2: GTSNPN and SVGIG (reference sequence). V lost 3 bases to trimming and J lost 0 bases; unmatched junction nucleotides: 8. The CDR3 region is CAWRGGTALSGNTIYF. The DNA of the CDR3 is TGTGCCTGGAGGGGCGGGACAGCCCTCTCTGGAAACACCATATATTTT.

This clone has a single count. This chain uses TRBV15 with TRBJ1-3; a possible D gene is TRBD1 (5 bases). Germline V CDR1 and CDR2: LNHNV, YYDKDF (reference sequence). V was pared by 6 bases and J by 0 bases, with 12 bases between. This CDR3 spans 15 amino acids. The CDR3 loop is CATSRGPNSGNTIYF. CDR3 DNA: TGTGCCACCAGTCGGGGCCCAAACTCTGGAAACACCATATATTTT.

The chain combines TRBV2 with TRBJ2-7; maybe TRBD1 (5 bases). CDR1 is SNHLY and CDR2 is FYNNEI in the germline V gene. The CDR3 loop spans 14 amino acids. The V end lost 8 bases, the J end lost 6 bases, and 20 bases lay between the germline ends. The CDR3 loop reads CASHGAPGGLEQYF. CDR3 nucleotide sequence: TGTGCCAGCCATGGGGCCCCAGGTGGGCTCGAGCAGTACTTC.

This clone has a single count. The chain links TRBV28 to TRBJ1-1, with 10 bases aligning to TRBD1. J gave up 8 bases and V 6 bases, and 3 bases lay outside the gene matches. The CDR3 contains 12 residues. Per germline, CDR1 MDHEN and CDR2 SYDVKM. In DNA form, the CDR3 reads TGTGCCAGCAGCACGGACAGGGGGGAAGCTTTCTTT. The encoded protein is CASSTDRGEAFF.

This chain uses TRBV5-1 with TRBJ2-3; D unclear. Looked up from germline, CDR1 is SGHRS and CDR2 is YFSETQ. The CDR3 runs to 13 residues. Trimming shortened V by 0 bases and J by 6 bases, and 8 bases separated the two germline ends. CDR3 sequence (DNA): TGCGCCAGCAGCTTGGGATTTGGCGATACGCAGTATTTT. It encodes CASSLGFGDTQYF.

The gene calls are TRBV2 and TRBJ2-7, with D unclear. Germline V gene data show CDR1 as SNHLY and CDR2 as FYNNEI. The V end lost 3 bases, the J end lost 2 bases, and 8 bases lay between the germline ends. This CDR3 is built from 13 residues. The CDR3 bases are TGTGCCAGCAGTGACTTGGCTGCCTACGAGCAGTACTTC. Translated: CASSDLAAYEQYF.

V gene TRBV5-1 combines with J gene TRBJ2-2; TRBD2 matches 15 bases. V was clipped by 4 bases and J by 6 bases; unmatched bases: 4. The CDR3 is 16 amino acids. Germline CDR1 reads SGHRS; CDR2 reads YFSETQ. The CDR3 region has the DNA TGCGCCAGCAGCAGGACTAGCGGGAGGGCCGCCGGGGAGCTGTTTTTT. Residues: CASSRTSGRAAGELFF. The variable domain in full, with the rest retrieved from reference TRBV5-1 and TRBJ2-2, is KAGVTQTPRYLIKTRGQQVTLSCSPISGHRSVSWYQQTPGQGLQFLFEYFSETQRNKGNFPGRFSGRQFSNSRSEMNVSTLELGDSALYLCASSRTSGRAAGELFFGEGSRLTVL.

This clone was observed a single time. This sequence joins TRBV2 and TRBJ2-5; tentatively, D is TRBD2 (6 bases). Trimming pared 6 bases from V and 1 base from J, leaving 9 bases between. The CDR3 contains 13 residues. CDR1 and CDR2 (germline): SNHLY, FYNNEI. The CDR3 region is CASRSAGQETQYF. In DNA, the CDR3 is TGTGCCAGCAGGTCAGCGGGCCAAGAGACCCAGTACTTC.

The rearrangement uses TRBV11-2 and TRBJ2-1; D unclear. Trimming stripped 5 bases from V and 9 bases from J, with 14 bases between. The CDR3 consists of 13 residues. CDR1 is SGHAT and CDR2 is FQNNGV in the germline V gene. CDR3 coding DNA: TGTGCCAGCAGCAAGTTACGATTCCGTGAGCAGTTCTTC. Translated: CASSKLRFREQFF.